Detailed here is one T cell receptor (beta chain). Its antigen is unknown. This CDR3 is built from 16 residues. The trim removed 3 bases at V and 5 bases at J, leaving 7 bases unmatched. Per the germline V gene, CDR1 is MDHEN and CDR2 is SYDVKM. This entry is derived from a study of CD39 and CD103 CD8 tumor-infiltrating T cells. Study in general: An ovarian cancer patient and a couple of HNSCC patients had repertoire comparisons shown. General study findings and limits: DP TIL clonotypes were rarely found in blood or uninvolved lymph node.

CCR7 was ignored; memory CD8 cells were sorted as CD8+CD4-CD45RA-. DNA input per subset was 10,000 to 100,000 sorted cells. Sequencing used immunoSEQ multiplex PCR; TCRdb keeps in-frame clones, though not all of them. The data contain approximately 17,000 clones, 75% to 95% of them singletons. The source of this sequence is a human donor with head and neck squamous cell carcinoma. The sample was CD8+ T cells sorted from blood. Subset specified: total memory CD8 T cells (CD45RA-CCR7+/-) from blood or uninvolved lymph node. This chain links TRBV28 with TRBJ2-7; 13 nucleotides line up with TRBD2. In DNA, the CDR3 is TGTGCCAGCAGTTTGAGGACTAGCGGGGGAACTAACGAGCAGTACTTC. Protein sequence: CASSLRTSGGTNEQYF.